Below are 14 T cell receptor beta chains sequenced from a single sample in a study of response to subunit inactivated influenza vaccine. TCRdb processed the RT-PCR reads anew with MiXCR; each CDR3 protein has one entry. Of hundreds of thousands of distinct CDR3 sequences in the sample, around 15% are singletons; the top ten hold about 7.6%. Sequenced here: PBMCs from blood, sampled 14 days before vaccination. These receptors were taken from a middle-aged man who received an inactivated influenza vaccine.

Notes on this clonotype: This may be a read error, as it is one base from a much larger clone. The rearrangement joins TRBV28 to TRBJ2-3, with 9 bases that match TRBD2. Germline assignment: CDR1 MDHEN and CDR2 SYDVKM. The CDR3 sequence is 17 residues long. In DNA form, the CDR3 reads TGTACCAGCAGTTTTCCTAGACTAGCGGCCCGCACAGATACGCAGTATTTT. This gives the protein CTSSFPRLAARTDTQYF.

The chain is built from TRBV3-1 and TRBJ2-7; TRBD2 is a possible D gene (6 bases). The CDR3 contains 11 residues. Germline-derived CDR1 and CDR2 are LGHDT and YNNKEL (reference sequence). The germline V and J ends were trimmed by 8 bases and 2 bases, with 7 bases remaining between them. CDR3 DNA sequence: TGTGCCAGCCGCGGGGCCTACGAGCAGTACTTC. It codes for CASRGAYEQYF.

This clonotype showed up just a few times. The rearrangement links TRBV27 to TRBJ2-7; D is unclear. CDR3 length: 14 amino acids. Per the germline V gene, CDR1 is MNHEY and CDR2 is SMNVEV (reference sequence). Trimming removed 0 bases from V and 4 bases from J, with 10 bases in between. The CDR3 protein is CASSLSWGTYEQYF. The CDR3 nucleotides are TGTGCCAGCAGTTTATCGTGGGGAACGTACGAGCAGTACTTC.

This rearrangement joins TRBV6-1 to TRBJ2-6; weak D call: TRBD1 (5 bases). The germline V and J ends were trimmed by 6 bases and 0 bases, with 9 bases remaining between them. Per the germline V gene, CDR1 is MNHNS and CDR2 is SASEGT. The CDR3 runs to 15 residues. This CDR3 is CASRITGSGANVLTF. The CDR3 DNA follows: TGTGCCAGCAGGATAACAGGCTCTGGGGCCAACGTCCTGACTTTC.

V usage is TRBV5-1 and J usage is TRBJ2-1; D gene ambiguous. The V end lost 4 bases, the J end lost 2 bases, and 16 bases lay between the germline ends. The CDR3 totals 16 residues. The germline V gene encodes CDR1 SGHRS and CDR2 YFSETQ. CDR3 coding DNA: TGCGCCAGCAGCCCCCGCCTCGGCGGCCCCTACAATGAGCAGTTCTTC. Protein sequence: CASSPRLGGPYNEQFF.

This clonotype has just a few counts. V gene TRBV7-9 combines with J gene TRBJ1-2, with D unclear. The V gene lost 5 bases and the J gene lost 4 bases, with 11 bases spanning the gap. Germline CDR1 SEHNR, CDR2 FQNEAQ (reference sequence). The CDR3 totals 13 residues. In DNA, the CDR3 is TGTGCCAGCAGCCAACGGCAGGCCTATGGCTACACCTTC. Its protein product is CASSQRQAYGYTF.

This clonotype was seen a handful of times. The chain employs TRBV6-2 or TRBV6-3 and TRBJ2-5; TRBD1 agrees at 9 bases. The CDR3 is 16 amino acids. V gave up 10 bases and J gave up 5 bases; unmatched junction bases: 17. CDR1 MNHEY and CDR2 SVGEGT come from the germline V gene. CDR3 nucleotides: TGTGCCACCAAGGGACAGGGTTTGTCTCCCGGGGAGACCCAGTACTTC. It translates to CATKGQGLSPGETQYF.

V gene TRBV20-1 combines with J gene TRBJ2-3, with a possible D match to TRBD1 (6 bases). Trimming stripped 5 bases from V and 5 bases from J, with 17 bases between. The germline CDR1 and CDR2 sequences are DFQATT and SNEGSKA (reference sequence). This CDR3 region has 14 residues. DNA for the CDR3: TGCAGTGCTGCGACAGGCCACAAGCTAGATACGCAGTATTTT. Translation: CSAATGHKLDTQYF.

This sequence joins TRBV20-1 and TRBJ2-7, with 9 bases aligning to TRBD1. V lost 4 bases and J lost 4; bases outside the gene matches: 5. This CDR3 is built from 13 residues. Germline V gene sequence: CDR1 DFQATT, CDR2 SNEGSKA (reference sequence). CDR3 loop: CSANTGTGYEQYF. The CDR3 DNA follows: TGCAGTGCTAATACCGGGACAGGGTACGAGCAGTACTTC.

At least ten counts were recorded for this clonotype. V gene TRBV12-3 or TRBV12-4 combines with J gene TRBJ2-5; 8 bases match TRBD1. V lost 5 bases and J lost 5; bases outside the gene matches: 4. This CDR3 spans 13 amino acids. The CDR3 DNA sequence: TGTGCCAGCAGTGCAGGGGGCTGGGAGACCCAGTACTTC. It is translated as CASSAGGWETQYF.

This rearrangement joins TRBV29-1 to TRBJ2-3; the match to TRBD2 covers 11 bases. The CDR3 is made up of 15 amino acids. Germline V lookup: CDR1 SQVTM, CDR2 ANQGSEA. J was trimmed by 7 bases and V by 0 bases; bases with no gene match: 6. This CDR3 reads CSVEDPSGGMYTQYF. The CDR3 DNA follows: TGCAGCGTTGAAGATCCTAGCGGGGGGATGTATACGCAGTATTTT.

The sample holds one count of this clonotype. The chain recombines TRBV27 with TRBJ2-1; no definite D call. CDR3 size: 11 residues. Germline V gene sequence: CDR1 MNHEY, CDR2 SMNVEV (reference sequence). V was trimmed by 3 bases and J by 9 bases, leaving 6 bases between them. The CDR3 reads CASSLMGEQFF. In DNA form, the CDR3 reads TGTGCCAGCAGTTTGATGGGTGAGCAGTTCTTC.

This clonotype was counted a few times. This chain connects TRBV7-2 to TRBJ2-1; weak D call: TRBD1 (5 bases). Trimming removed 1 base from V and 3 bases from J, with 13 bases in between. There are 16 residues in the CDR3. Germline CDR1 and CDR2: SGHTA and FQGNSA. CDR3 DNA sequence: TGTGCCAGCAGCTTAGGATGGGGCACTTACTACAATGAGCAGTTCTTC. Translation gives CASSLGWGTYYNEQFF.

This clonotype was counted ten times or more. This chain links TRBV7-9 with TRBJ2-1; D possibly corresponds to TRBD1 (6 bases). CDR3 length: 13 amino acids. V was clipped by 5 bases and J by 4 bases, with 9 bases between them. Germline assignment: CDR1 SEHNR and CDR2 FQNEAQ (reference sequence). CDR3 DNA: TGTGCCAGCAGCAGGGGACATTACAATGAGCAGTTCTTC. It encodes CASSRGHYNEQFF.